The T cell receptor (beta chain) described here comes from a study of T cells after somatic rescue of genetic block. The CDR3 runs to 15 residues. The germline gives CDR1 LNHDA, CDR2 SQIVND (reference sequence). V lost 3 bases to trimming and J lost 4 bases; unmatched junction nucleotides: 8. Libraries were prepared by immunoSEQ multiplex PCR; TCRdb keeps only in-frame clonotypes and omits some of them. Here the sample spans 100,000 to 120,000 clones, around nine tenths being singletons. This receptor was identified in a young woman. Sequenced sample: peripheral blood mononuclear cells (PBMCs). This sequence joins TRBV19 and TRBJ2-7, with 8 bases fitting TRBD1. The chain's CDR3 is CASSIPGTGLYEQYF. For the CDR3, the DNA is TGTGCCAGTAGTATCCCGGGGACAGGCTTGTACGAGCAGTACTTC.